This T cell receptor beta chain was identified during a study of blood T cell repertoires in COVID-19 (TCRdb year 2020). Describing the broader study: The collaborator samples originated in the United States, Italy and Spain and spanned the acute and convalescent phases of COVID-19. The material from the prospective study consisted of cDNA or gDNA derived from T cells, B-cell-depleted T cells, or PBMCs. Deeply sampled blood TCRbeta repertoires from subjects exposed to, actively infected with, or recovered from COVID-19 were included in the dataset. The repertoires were released in a freely available public database intended as a resource for research on the immune response to SARS-CoV-2. The samples were drawn from two sources: the first 160 participants of the ongoing ImmuneRACE study, and 1,000 to 1,500 subjects contributed by 6 global collaborators. Nearly every sample came with metadata listing a de-identified subject ID, COVID-19 status, age in years and sex. Where HLA class I and class II types were available, the types were taken from metadata supplied by the sample provider, not from assay-based typing.

The immunoSEQ Assay, a bias-controlled multiplex PCR, was used to amplify TCRbeta CDR3 regions from genomic DNA. Under the source paper's analysis protocol: Nucleated cell counts per sample were estimated from amplification of reference gene primers within the assay. To quantify the absolute abundance of each unique TCRbeta CDR3 rearrangement, sequence reads were collapsed and filtered. For each sample, productive Simpson clonality was calculated by taking the square root of Simpson's diversity index across productive rearrangements. TCRdb stores this immuneACCESS table with in-frame sequences only. Part of the clones is absent; in the studies checked, under half of the shortfall reflects unresolved V genes, and no reason is known for the rest. For V, J and clone size, that table is used; D and trimming come from the DNA. In all, the sample holds about 330,000 clones, and around nine tenths of those were seen once. Approximately 5.4% of the sample is taken by the ten largest.

The paper's findings and limits, for the study overall: The amount of clinical and demographic metadata varied by source and participant and was provided uncurated.

In the prospective study, participants were 18 to 89 years old, resided in 24 geographic areas of the United States, and were enrolled through a virtual design. To assign participants to cohorts, the prospective study relied on clinical history that participants themselves reported in a screening survey and a study questionnaire. Recovered participants in ImmuneRACE Cohort 3 were defined as having two consecutive negative NP/OP PCR tests, clearance from a healthcare professional, or resolution of symptoms. Each participant in the prospective study had whole blood, serum and a nasopharyngeal or oropharyngeal swab collected by mobile phlebotomists. Over an approximately two-month period, participants in the prospective study had the option of providing additional blood draws and questionnaires. Blood samples from the prospective study were shipped frozen or at room temperature prior to DNA extraction.

About this clone: Its binding antigen is unknown. Within one base of it there is no much larger clone, and no base qualities were kept.

Per the germline V gene (reference sequence), LNHNV is the CDR1 and YYDKDF is the CDR2. Including cysteine and phenylalanine, the CDR3 has 13 amino acids. Only the CDR3 part of the read is kept: 39 bases, read in frame from the first base. A distance of 9 bases separates the germline ends of V and J, which lose 0 bases and 6 bases respectively. Source material: PBMCs or T cells enriched from blood (not recorded which). The chain couples TRBV15 to TRBJ2-7; the D gene identity is not certain. This clonotype was obtained from a woman younger than 45 who had recovered from COVID-19. The CDR3 reads CATSRDLSGEQYF. The DNA is as follows: TGTGCCACCAGCAGAGATCTCTCCGGCGAGCAGTACTTC. Where the CDR3 stops, the reference TRBV15 and TRBJ2-7 genes take over; the full variable domain is DAMVIQNPRYQVTQFGKPVTLSCSQTLNHNVMYWYQQKSSQAPKLLFHYYDKDFNNEADTPDNFQSRRPNTSFCFLDIRSPGLGDTAMYLCATSRDLSGEQYFGPGTRLTVT.